One sample yielded the 25 T cell receptor beta chains listed below, sequenced in a study of beta chain features in type 1 diabetes. Expressed TCRB transcripts were sequenced after all isolated RNA was converted to cDNA. TCRdb's table, derived via immunoSEQ multiplex PCR, lists solely in-frame clones and lacks some. This sample yields 130,000 to 150,000 clones, of which less than 9% are seen a single time; 1.1% to 1.5% belongs to the top ten. Sequenced input: central memory CD4+ T cells from blood. All receptors come from a woman aged 25-40 years in good health.

A few counts support this clone. The V and J genes are TRBV7-2 and TRBJ2-5, with TRBD2 identical over 10 bases. CDR1 SGHTA and CDR2 FQGNSA come from the germline V gene. CDR3 length equals 13 residues. Unmatched junction bases numbered 0, after V lost 5 bases and J lost 3 bases. CDR3 in amino acids: CASSGLAEETQYF. The CDR3 nucleotides are TGTGCCAGCAGCGGACTAGCGGAAGAGACCCAGTACTTC.

In this sample, this clone turned up a few times. V and J are TRBV6-5 and TRBJ2-5; 9 positions match TRBD1. In germline, CDR1 is MNHEY, CDR2 SVGAGI. This CDR3 comprises 15 residues. Trimming cost V 6 bases and J 5 bases; bases outside gene matches: 10. CDR3: CASRNGQGQSETQYF. The CDR3 DNA sequence: TGTGCCAGCAGAAACGGACAGGGGCAGTCGGAGACCCAGTACTTC.

The chain links TRBV18 to TRBJ2-2; no clear D. Trimming left V 5 bases short and J 0 bases short, with 7 bases between. The CDR3 is 14 residues long. Germline V CDR1 and CDR2: KGHSH, LQKENI. In DNA, the CDR3 is TGTGCCAGCTCAGGTCTAGCGAACACCGGGGAGCTGTTTTTT. Residues: CASSGLANTGELFF.

This clone was seen only a few times. The chain couples TRBV5-1 to TRBJ2-3, with D possibly being TRBD2 (6 bases). The V and J ends lost 1 base and 0 bases respectively, with 12 bases between them. Germline V gene lookup returns CDR1 SGHRS and CDR2 YFSETQ. The length of the CDR3 is 16 residues. The CDR3 DNA reads TGCGCCAGCAGCTTGATGCTAGCGTCTAGCACAGATACGCAGTATTTT. This codes for CASSLMLASSTDTQYF.

This clone has only a few counts. The chain carries TRBV21-1 and TRBJ1-4. TRBV21-1 is a pseudogene locus. This CDR3 comprises 16 residues. The CDR3 loop reads CASSKGRGGSNEKLFF. CDR3 DNA sequence: TGTGCCAGCAGCAAAGGACGCGGGGGGTCGAATGAAAAACTGTTTTTT.

This sequence joins TRBV28 and TRBJ2-5; no clear D. This CDR3 comprises 13 residues. V lost 2 bases to trimming and J lost 6 bases, with 10 bases between them. Germline V gene sequence: CDR1 MDHEN, CDR2 SYDVKM. The CDR3 spells CASSLVTPKTQYF. In DNA form, the CDR3 reads TGTGCCAGCAGTTTAGTAACACCAAAGACCCAGTACTTC.

This clone appeared a few times. This sequence joins TRBV2 and TRBJ1-5; a possible D gene is TRBD1 (6 bases). This CDR3 is 15 amino acids long. Trimming took 6 bases from V and 2 from J, leaving 14 bases between them. Germline V gene lookup returns CDR1 SNHLY and CDR2 FYNNEI. CDR3 loop: CASSLRGSGNQPQHF. The DNA for the CDR3 is TGTGCCAGCAGCCTCAGGGGTAGTGGCAATCAGCCCCAGCATTTT.

The genes are TRBV4-3 and TRBJ2-1, with TRBD1 identical over 8 bases. The V gene's germline CDR1 is LGHNA and CDR2 YSLEER. V trimming: 2 bases; J trimming: 8 bases; junction bases outside the gene matches: 2. The length of the CDR3 is 13 residues. The chain's CDR3 is CASSQSGGDEQFF. The CDR3 DNA sequence: TGCGCCAGCAGCCAATCAGGGGGCGATGAGCAGTTCTTC.

This clone has more than one count but fewer than ten. The chain links TRBV30 to TRBJ1-1; 8 bases line up with TRBD1. Losses at the gene ends were 3 bases for V and 12 bases for J; bases not matched to a gene: 9. The V gene's germline CDR1 is GTSNPN and CDR2 SVGIG (reference sequence). The CDR3 consists of 12 residues. CDR3 in amino acids: CAWSPRTGRPFF. DNA for the CDR3: TGTGCCTGGAGCCCCCGGACAGGGCGCCCTTTCTTT.

This clone was observed a few times. This sequence joins TRBV13 and TRBJ2-3; tentative D call: TRBD2 (5 bases). Per germline, CDR1 PRHDT and CDR2 FYEKMQ (reference sequence). This CDR3 has 13 amino acids. Between the trimmed V and J ends, which lost 5 bases and 4 bases, there was a span of 10 bases. CDR3 coding DNA: TGTGCCAGCAGCCTCCGGACTGCAGATACGCAGTATTTT. Its translation: CASSLRTADTQYF.

The chain has TRBV30 and TRBJ1-5; D is unclear. Trimming pared 0 bases from V and 11 bases from J, leaving 11 bases between. CDR1 GTSNPN and CDR2 SVGIG come from the germline V gene (reference sequence). There are 12 residues in the CDR3. The CDR3 sequence is CAWSVGLRAQHF. CDR3 coding DNA: TGTGCCTGGAGTGTTGGACTTCGGGCCCAGCATTTT.

The chain recombines TRBV5-5 with TRBJ1-1; perhaps TRBD1 as D (6 bases). V was clipped by 4 bases and J by 1 base, with 11 bases between them. Germline-derived CDR1 and CDR2 are SGHKS and YYEKEE (reference sequence). The CDR3 is made up of 14 amino acids. In DNA form, the CDR3 reads TGTGCCAGCAGCGAGCACAGGGAGAACACTGAAGCTTTCTTT. This sequence encodes CASSEHRENTEAFF.

This clone occurred a few times. The CDR3 coding sequence is TGCGCCAGCAGCCCGCAGGCCACCCAAGAGACCCAGTACTTC. Translated, it gives CASSPQATQETQYF. The chain carries TRBV5-1 and TRBJ2-5; D is undetermined. Germline V CDR1 and CDR2: SGHRS, YFSETQ. Between the trimmed V and J ends, which lost 4 bases and 1 base, there was a span of 11 bases. This CDR3 comprises 14 residues.

This clone was recorded many times. The V and J genes are TRBV7-2 and TRBJ2-3; 10 positions agree with TRBD2. This CDR3 spans 17 amino acids. J gave up 1 base and V 5 bases, and 9 bases lay outside the gene matches. The V gene's germline CDR1 is SGHTA and CDR2 FQGNSA. CDR3 amino acids: CASSLQPGTSGTDTQYF. For the CDR3, the DNA is TGTGCCAGCAGCCTCCAGCCCGGGACTAGCGGCACAGATACGCAGTATTTT.

In this sample, this clone is medium-sized. The sample contains more than one DNA sequence encoding this CDR3. The chain joins TRBV7-2 to TRBJ2-3, with a possible D match to TRBD2 (6 bases). Germline V lookup: CDR1 SGHTA, CDR2 FQGNSA. V gave up 5 bases and J gave up 0 bases, with 12 bases separating them. The CDR3 loop spans 15 amino acids. The CDR3 loop is CASSPDYLSTDTQYF. CDR3 DNA sequence: TGTGCCAGCAGCCCGGACTACCTCAGCACAGATACGCAGTATTTT.

V gene TRBV4-2 combines with J gene TRBJ1-2; TRBD1 matches 8 bases. Germline CDR1 LGHNA, CDR2 YNFKEQ. Trimming cost V 4 bases and J 4 bases; bases outside gene matches: 5. CDR3 length: 14 amino acids. CDR3 DNA sequence: TGTGCCAGCAGCCCCGACACAGGGGGCTATGGCTACACCTTC. Protein: CASSPDTGGYGYTF.

This clone occurred a few times. J is TRBJ2-3 and V is TRBV18; D gene unclear. Germline V gives CDR1 KGHSH, CDR2 LQKENI. V dropped 5 bases and J dropped 5 bases, with 11 bases sitting between them. This CDR3 has 13 amino acids. The CDR3 protein is CASSGLAEDTQYF. CDR3 in DNA: TGTGCCAGCTCAGGTTTAGCTGAAGATACGCAGTATTTT.

This clone was seen many times. The rearrangement uses TRBV7-2 and TRBJ1-2; 10 nucleotides match TRBD1. The V gene end was trimmed by 6 bases and the J gene end by 4 bases; junction bases not matched to a gene: 8. Germline loops: CDR1 SGHTA, CDR2 FQGNSA. CDR3 length: 15 residues. In nucleotides, the CDR3 is TGTGCCAGCAGTTATGGACAGGGGGGCTTCTATGGCTACACCTTC. Residues: CASSYGQGGFYGYTF.

The chain employs TRBV7-3 and TRBJ2-1, with 7 bases aligning to TRBD2. The germline CDR1 and CDR2 sequences are SGHTA and FQGTGA. The ends lost 6 bases at V and 0 bases at J; junction bases unmatched: 11. The CDR3 extends over 17 amino acids. Here the CDR3 DNA reads TGTGCCAGCAGTTTAGTCCGGGGGGAGGGCTCCTACAATGAGCAGTTCTTC. It encodes CASSLVRGEGSYNEQFF. Drawing the rest from reference TRBV7-3 and TRBJ2-1, the complete variable domain is GAGVSQTPSNKVTEKGKYVELRCDPISGHTALYWYRQSLGQGPEFLIYFQGTGAADDSGLPNDRFFAVRPEGSVSTLKIQRTERGDSAVYLCASSLVRGEGSYNEQFFGPGTRLTVL.

This chain links TRBV18 with TRBJ2-7; D is possibly TRBD2 (5 bases). V lost 2 bases and J lost 6, with 20 bases in between. Looked up from germline, CDR1 is KGHSH and CDR2 is LQKENI. The CDR3 length is 16 residues. CDR3 DNA sequence: TGTGCCAGCTCACCAGGCCTAGCAGTTCGGTTAACCGAGCAGTACTTC. This sequence encodes CASSPGLAVRLTEQYF.

The CDR3 sequence is CASSLAGVGEQFF. The CDR3 coding sequence is TGTGCCAGCAGCTTGGCGGGGGTCGGCGAGCAGTTCTTC. The gene calls are TRBV9 and TRBJ2-1; 7 bases line up with TRBD2. Losses at the gene ends were 4 bases for V and 10 bases for J; bases not matched to a gene: 8. This CDR3 comprises 13 residues. The germline CDR1 and CDR2 sequences are SGDLS and YYNGEE.

This chain links TRBV30 with TRBJ2-5; tentative D call: TRBD1 (5 bases). CDR1 and CDR2 from the germline V gene are GTSNPN and SVGIG (reference sequence). V was cut by 7 bases and J by 2 bases, with 17 bases left in between. The CDR3 sequence is 14 residues long. The CDR3 region has the DNA TGTGCCTCCCAAAAGAGACAGAAACAAGAGACCCAGTACTTC. The encoded protein is CASQKRQKQETQYF.

This chain uses TRBV7-3 with TRBJ2-1; D is possibly TRBD2 (6 bases). The germline V gene has CDR1 SGHTA and CDR2 FQGTGA. V lost 2 bases and J lost 5, with 16 bases in between. CDR3 size: 16 residues. CDR3 nucleotides: TGTGCCAGCAGCTTAGACCCCGGGACTCTAAACAATGAGCAGTTCTTC. It codes for CASSLDPGTLNNEQFF.

This clone was observed a handful of times. The V gene is TRBV5-8, the J gene TRBJ2-5; D might be TRBD2 (5 bases). V was pared by 1 base and J by 7 bases, with 17 bases between. This CDR3 is built from 15 residues. CDR1 is SGHTS, CDR2 YDEGEE, per germline. This chain's CDR3 is CASSLWIGEGSTQYF. The DNA of the CDR3 is TGTGCCAGCAGCTTGTGGATAGGAGAGGGATCGACCCAGTACTTC.

The table lists this clone with a few counts. This chain links TRBV5-1 with TRBJ2-7; unclear D gene. Looked up from germline, CDR1 is SGHRS and CDR2 is YFSETQ. The CDR3 totals 14 residues. Trimming pared 0 bases from V and 7 bases from J, leaving 14 bases between. Here the CDR3 reads CASSLAPPGREQYF. The DNA for the CDR3 is TGCGCCAGCAGCTTGGCCCCCCCGGGTAGGGAGCAGTACTTC.